This is a list of T cell receptor beta chains from one sample in a study of blood T cell repertoires in COVID-19. Some clones are missing from TCRdb's copy, which holds only in-frame ones; the method was immunoSEQ multiplex PCR. The sample includes 300,000 to 400,000 clones, approximately 91% of them seen just once. The material sequenced was PBMCs or T cells enriched from blood (not recorded which). These receptors all come from a man in his 60s who had recovered from COVID-19. Each CDR3 is given with its conserved first and last residue. Fields, in order: CDR3 length, J gene, V gene, clone size, D gene, CDR3 DNA, CDR3 protein. A D gene is named only where the DNA matches it firmly. Clone size appears in some rows only: once, few, many, or a class for an expanded clone.

15	TRBJ1-2	TRBV6-5	-	-	TGTGCCAGCAGTTCCACGGACAGTTCTAACTATGGCTACACCTTC	CASSSTDSSNYGYTF
15	TRBJ2-1	TRBV5-1	-	TRBD2	TGCGCCAGCAGCTTTGGGGGAGGGATCTACAATGAGCAGTTCTTC	CASSFGGGIYNEQFF
13	TRBJ1-1	TRBV24-1	once	-	TGTGCCACCAGTGATCTTTCCAGGGGTGAAGCTTTCTTT	CATSDLSRGEAFF
16	TRBJ2-3	TRBV3-1/TRBV3-2	few	-	TGTGCCAGCAGCCATGAGGCCAGGGCTGACACAGATACGCAGTATTTT	CASSHEARADTDTQYF
15	TRBJ2-1	TRBV18	-	TRBD2	TGTGCCAGCTCACCGGAGCGGGAGTTTTACAATGAGCAGTTCTTC	CASSPEREFYNEQFF
13	TRBJ2-7	TRBV28	-	TRBD1	TGTGCCAGCGGCCGGACAGGGGGCTACGAGCAGTACTTC	CASGRTGGYEQYF
14	TRBJ2-1	TRBV6-5	few	-	TGTGCCAGCGGCGGAGTCGGCAACTACAATGAGCAGTTCTTC	CASGGVGNYNEQFF
15	TRBJ2-5	TRBV25-1	-	TRBD1	TGTGCCAGCAGTGACATCCGGACAGGGGAAAAGACCCAGTACTTC	CASSDIRTGEKTQYF
14	TRBJ1-2	TRBV19	-	-	TGTGCCAGTAGTCTGCAGGATGTGTTCTATGGCTACACCTTC	CASSLQDVFYGYTF
15	TRBJ2-7	TRBV9	-	TRBD2	TGTGCCAGCAGCCCTCTCCAGCGGGAGACCCACGAGCAGTACTTC	CASSPLQRETHEQYF
17	TRBJ1-2	TRBV28	-	-	TGTGCCAGCAGGCCCCCTTTGGGCCAGCAGTATAACTATGGCTACACCTTC	CASRPPLGQQYNYGYTF
15	TRBJ1-2	TRBV5-1	-	-	TGCGCCAGCGCGATCCGGACAGTCCCCGGCGAGGGCTACACCTTC	CASAIRTVPGEGYTF
13	TRBJ2-7	TRBV12-3/TRBV12-4	-	-	TGTGCCAGCAGATACGGGTCCTCCTACGAGCAGTACTTC	CASRYGSSYEQYF
14	TRBJ2-1	TRBV19	-	TRBD2	TGTGCCAGTAGGACTAGCGGGAGGGCCAATGAGCAGTTCTTC	CASRTSGRANEQFF
13	TRBJ1-5	TRBV7-9	-	-	TGTGCCAGCAGCGATAGGGAGGGAGCGGCCCAGCATTTT	CASSDREGAAQHF
16	TRBJ2-2	TRBV7-3	-	TRBD2	TGTGCCAGCAGCTCAAGCCGGGGGGGTGACACCGGGGAGCTGTTTTTT	CASSSSRGGDTGELFF
15	TRBJ2-1	TRBV5-5	-	TRBD1	TGTGCCAGCAGCCAGGGACAGGCCCCCTACAATGAGCAGTTCTTC	CASSQGQAPYNEQFF
11	TRBJ2-1	TRBV20-1	-	-	TGCAGTGCTATAAAGCGAAATGAGCAGTTCTTC	CSAIKRNEQFF
15	TRBJ1-2	TRBV29-1	-	TRBD1	TGCAGCGGCTTAAGCCCGGGACAGGCTGCATATGGCTACACCTTC	CSGLSPGQAAYGYTF
13	TRBJ1-2	TRBV7-2	-	TRBD1	TGTGCCAGCACCGTAGACAGGGGCTATGGCTACACCTTC	CASTVDRGYGYTF
16	TRBJ1-2	TRBV5-1	-	TRBD1	TGCGCCAGCAGCTCCCAACCGGGACAGGGGATCTATGGCTACACCTTC	CASSSQPGQGIYGYTF
15	TRBJ2-5	TRBV28	few	-	TGTGCCAGCAGCCCCGCTGGGGGCGTCCAAGAGACCCAGTACTTC	CASSPAGGVQETQYF
15	TRBJ2-3	TRBV5-6	-	-	TGTGCCAGCAGCTTTTACTCTCGTCGCACAGATACGCAGTATTTT	CASSFYSRRTDTQYF
13	TRBJ2-7	TRBV12-3/TRBV12-4	-	TRBD2	TGTGCCAGCAGAAAAAGCGGGAGTGACGAGCAGTACTTC	CASRKSGSDEQYF
14	TRBJ2-3	TRBV2	-	-	TGTGCCAGCAGTGAAGCGCAAGCGCCAGATACGCAGTATTTT	CASSEAQAPDTQYF
15	TRBJ1-3	TRBV19	-	-	TGTGCCAGTAGTAGCGGCTTTCGGGAAGGAAACACCATATATTTT	CASSSGFREGNTIYF
12	TRBJ2-1	TRBV11-2	-	-	TGTGCCAGCAGCTTAGATCGGAATGAGCAGTTCTTC	CASSLDRNEQFF
15	TRBJ2-7	TRBV5-4	few	TRBD1	TGTGCCAGCAGCAGGACGACAGGGGCCCCCTACGAGCAGTACTTC	CASSRTTGAPYEQYF
13	TRBJ1-1	TRBV3-1/TRBV3-2	-	-	TGTGCCAGCAAACTCCGGGAGAACACTGAAGCTTTCTTT	CASKLRENTEAFF
16	TRBJ2-1	TRBV11-2	-	TRBD2	TGTGCCAGCAGCTTAGATAAGCTAGCGGACTACAATGAGCAGTTCTTC	CASSLDKLADYNEQFF
13	TRBJ2-1	TRBV18	-	TRBD1	TGTGCCAGCTCACCGGACAGGGTAAATGAGCAGTTCTTC	CASSPDRVNEQFF
17	TRBJ1-1	TRBV18	once	TRBD1	TGTGCCAGCTCACCGTCGGGACAGGGCCCAGGGGGCACTGAAGCTTTCTTT	CASSPSGQGPGGTEAFF
18	TRBJ2-5	TRBV5-6	-	TRBD2	TGTGCCAGCAGCTTGTTCGGGACTAGCGGGAGATCACAAGAGACCCAGTACTTC	CASSLFGTSGRSQETQYF
14	TRBJ1-1	TRBV5-4	-	-	TGTGCCAGCAGCTTGGAGAGGGGGGGAACTGAAGCTTTCTTT	CASSLERGGTEAFF
16	TRBJ1-5	TRBV15	-	-	TGTGCCACCAGCAGGCCCGGGGCAGGGGCCCTCCAGCCCCAGCATTTT	CATSRPGAGALQPQHF
16	TRBJ1-6	TRBV19	-	-	TGTGCCAGTAGTGATTGGGGACAAAAAGCTGTCGGACCCCTCCACTTT	CASSDWGQKAVGPLHF
15	TRBJ1-5	TRBV7-2	-	-	TGTGCCAGCAGCTTAGATCGGTTGGAGAATCAGCCCCAGCATTTT	CASSLDRLENQPQHF
16	TRBJ2-3	TRBV11-2	-	TRBD2	TGTGCCAGCAGCTTTAGCGGGTCCTCTAGCACAGATACGCAGTATTTT	CASSFSGSSSTDTQYF
14	TRBJ1-2	TRBV15	-	-	TGTGCCACCAGCACCCACAGGGCGGGCTATGGCTACACCTTC	CATSTHRAGYGYTF
14	TRBJ2-6	TRBV2	-	TRBD1	TGTGCCAGCAACACAGGGGCTGGGGCCAACGTCCTGACTTTC	CASNTGAGANVLTF
13	TRBJ1-1	TRBV28	-	TRBD1	TGTGCCAGCAGTTTTAGGGGGCGAACTGAAGCTTTCTTT	CASSFRGRTEAFF
17	TRBJ2-5	TRBV9	-	TRBD1	TGTGCCAGCAGCGTAGCTTTAACAGGGGGCGACTTAGAGACCCAGTACTTC	CASSVALTGGDLETQYF
15	TRBJ1-4	TRBV10-3	-	TRBD1	TGTGCCATCAGTGAGTCTGGGACAGGGAATGAAAAACTGTTTTTT	CAISESGTGNEKLFF
15	TRBJ1-6	TRBV7-2	few	TRBD1	TGTGCCAGCAACTACCGGGACAGGGAGAGATCACCCCTCCACTTT	CASNYRDRERSPLHF
12	TRBJ1-2	TRBV6-5	-	-	TGTGCCAGCAGAGGGACATACTATGGCTACACCTTC	CASRGTYYGYTF
15	TRBJ2-7	TRBV7-9	-	TRBD1	TGTGCCAGCAGCTGGGGGGACAGGAGCTCCTACGAGCAGTACTTC	CASSWGDRSSYEQYF
15	TRBJ1-2	TRBV19	-	TRBD1	TGTGCCACAACCTCGACAGGGAGTGGGTACTATGGCTACACCTTC	CATTSTGSGYYGYTF
11	TRBJ1-2	TRBV28	-	-	TGTGCCAGCAGCGCCAGAGGAAGCTACACCTTC	CASSARGSYTF
14	TRBJ1-4	TRBV7-8	-	-	TGTGCCAGCAGCCTAAGACAGGTTAATGAAAAACTGTTTTTT	CASSLRQVNEKLFF
14	TRBJ1-5	TRBV18	-	-	TGTGCCAGCTCGAGAGGTGGTGGCAATCAGCCCCAGCATTTT	CASSRGGGNQPQHF
15	TRBJ1-6	TRBV7-6	-	TRBD1	TGTGCCAGCAGCTTAGGAGGCAGGGGGAATTCACCCCTCCACTTT	CASSLGGRGNSPLHF
15	TRBJ2-7	TRBV6-5	-	TRBD2	TGTGCCAGCAGTTCTGCCGGGACTAGCCTGTACGAGCAGTACTTC	CASSSAGTSLYEQYF
12	TRBJ2-3	TRBV24-1	-	-	TGTGCCACCAGTACAGGGATAGATACGCAGTATTTT	CATSTGIDTQYF
14	TRBJ2-7	TRBV13	-	TRBD2	TGTGCCAGCAGCTTAGGCGGGAGGGCCGGAGAGCAGTACTTC	CASSLGGRAGEQYF
13	TRBJ2-7	TRBV6-5	-	-	TGTGCCAGCAGCCCGGGACTGTGGTACGAGCAGTACTTC	CASSPGLWYEQYF
15	TRBJ2-2	TRBV9	-	TRBD1	TGTGCCAGCAGCGTCGGGACAGGGGGCAACCGGGAGCTGTTTTTT	CASSVGTGGNRELFF
14	TRBJ1-2	TRBV7-9	-	TRBD1	TGTGCCAGCAGCGCGTGGGACAGGGACTATGGCTACACCTTC	CASSAWDRDYGYTF
15	TRBJ2-7	TRBV5-1	-	TRBD1	TGCGCCAGCAGCCCCCCGGGACAGGGAACCTACGAGCAGTACTTC	CASSPPGQGTYEQYF
14	TRBJ1-2	TRBV27	-	TRBD1	TGTGCCAGCAGTTTAGCGGGACAGAGCGGTGGCTACACCTTC	CASSLAGQSGGYTF